What follows are 28 T cell receptor beta chains derived from one specimen sequenced in a study of blood T cells in healthy people across ages. Primed by a sample-barcoded 5' primer and a J-beta primer mix, a second PCR proceeded for roughly 7 to 12 cycles. TCRdb redid the calling of the 5' RACE reads with MiXCR, one entry per CDR3 protein. The table shows around 900,000 distinct CDR3 sequences, with roughly 26% occurring only once. Sequenced: blood. These receptors all come from a woman of 80 years or more in good health.

This clonotype was detected ten times or more. The chain recombines TRBV4-3 with TRBJ2-3, with D tentatively TRBD2 (6 bases). This CDR3 region has 18 residues. The germline V gene has CDR1 LGHNA and CDR2 YSLEER. Trimming took 1 base from V and 0 from J, leaving 17 bases between them. The CDR3 here is CASSQGAAGYSSTDTQYF. The CDR3 nucleotides are TGCGCCAGCAGCCAAGGAGCGGCGGGATACTCTAGCACAGATACGCAGTATTTT.

The CDR3 sequence: CASSGRVESSYNEQFF. The DNA for the CDR3 is TGTGCCAGCAGCGGACGGGTAGAGAGCTCCTACAATGAGCAGTTCTTC. V gene TRBV9 combines with J gene TRBJ2-1; D ambiguous. Trimming removed 3 bases from V and 0 bases from J, with 13 bases in between. CDR1 SGDLS and CDR2 YYNGEE come from the germline V gene. The CDR3 is 16 amino acids. Full variable domain (rest looked up from reference TRBV9 and TRBJ2-1): DSGVTQTPKHLITATGQRVTLRCSPRSGDLSVYWYQQSLDQGLQFLIQYYNGEERAKGNILERFSAQQFPDLHSELNLSSLELGDSALYFCASSGRVESSYNEQFFGPGTRLTVL.

V usage is TRBV20-1 and J usage is TRBJ2-2; D gene uncertain. This CDR3 spans 15 amino acids. Germline CDR1 DFQATT, CDR2 SNEGSKA (reference sequence). Trimming removed 3 bases at V and 3 bases at J, with 14 bases between. The CDR3 DNA reads as TGCAGTGCTAGTCCCCTCGCAGGATACACCGGGGAGCTGTTTTTT. Amino acids: CSASPLAGYTGELFF.

The gene calls are TRBV5-1 and TRBJ2-1; D might be TRBD1 (5 bases). Germline V gene sequence: CDR1 SGHRS, CDR2 YFSETQ. V lost 4 bases to trimming and J lost 8 bases, with 13 bases between them. This CDR3 comprises 13 residues. CDR3 coding DNA: TGCGCCAGCAGCCGCGCGTTCAGGGATGAGCAGTTCTTC. It translates to CASSRAFRDEQFF. Variable domain in full (rest from reference TRBV5-1 and TRBJ2-1): KAGVTQTPRYLIKTRGQQVTLSCSPISGHRSVSWYQQTPGQGLQFLFEYFSETQRNKGNFPGRFSGRQFSNSRSEMNVSTLELGDSALYLCASSRAFRDEQFFGPGTRLTVL.

This clonotype was seen more than once but under ten times. The genes are TRBV5-6 and TRBJ2-2, with 7 bases matching TRBD1. This CDR3 spans 18 amino acids. Germline lookup yields CDR1 SGHDT and CDR2 YYEEEE. The J segment lost 2 bases and the V segment lost 4 bases, leaving 14 bases of the junction unmatched. CDR3 sequence (DNA): TGTGCCAGCAGCGATCTTATCTCGACAGGGTATAACACCGGGGAGCTGTTTTTT. Residues: CASSDLISTGYNTGELFF.

This chain links TRBV6-1 with TRBJ2-2, with 12 bases lining up with TRBD2. Germline V gene lookup returns CDR1 MNHNS and CDR2 SASEGT. V gave up 8 bases and J gave up 4 bases; unmatched junction bases: 11. This CDR3 contains 17 residues. In DNA, the CDR3 is TGTGCCAGCTCCGAGGGGCTAGCGGGGGGGTCCACCGGGGAGCTGTTTTTT. It yields the protein CASSEGLAGGSTGELFF.

Ten or more counts support this clonotype. Here the CDR3 DNA reads TGTGCCATCAGTGACGGACAGAGCTCCTACAATGAGCAGTTCTTC. Protein product: CAISDGQSSYNEQFF. The rearrangement links TRBV10-3 to TRBJ2-1; the D gene is possibly TRBD1 (6 bases). CDR1 and CDR2 from the germline V gene are ENHRY and SYGVKD. This CDR3 is built from 15 residues. Trimming removed 3 bases from V and 0 bases from J, with 9 bases in between.

Only a few counts were recorded for this clonotype. The CDR3 region has the DNA TGTGCCAGCTCACCGACCGGGACAGGGGGCTATGGCTACACCTTC. Translating it yields CASSPTGTGGYGYTF. This chain connects TRBV18 to TRBJ1-2; 11 positions agree with TRBD1. Losses at the gene ends were 3 bases for V and 4 bases for J; bases not matched to a gene: 4. Looked up from germline, CDR1 is KGHSH and CDR2 is LQKENI. The CDR3 extends over 15 amino acids.

The J gene is TRBJ2-1, the V gene TRBV30, with TRBD2 identical over 8 bases. The end of the DNA fits TRBJ2-7 better, so the J call may be wrong. Germline V CDR1 and CDR2: GTSNPN, SVGIG (reference sequence). This CDR3 spans 14 amino acids. The CDR3 sequence is CAWSAGGAYNEQYF. The CDR3 nucleotides are TGTGCCTGGAGTGCCGGGGGGGCCTACAATGAGCAGTACTTC.

This clonotype was counted a few times. The chain is built from TRBV3-1 and TRBJ2-3; D is ambiguous. The ends were cut back, 8 bases at V and 4 bases at J, with 16 bases in the middle. The CDR3 covers 14 residues. CDR1 and CDR2 from the germline V gene are LGHDT and YNNKEL (reference sequence). CDR3 loop: CASGLSLDPDTQYF. The CDR3 nucleotides read TGTGCCAGCGGCCTTAGCCTGGACCCAGATACGCAGTATTTT.

The J gene is TRBJ2-2, the V gene TRBV7-2; no clear D. Deletions cut 2 bases from V and 0 bases from J, with 7 bases between. Germline CDR1 SGHTA, CDR2 FQGNSA. This CDR3 comprises 15 residues. CDR3 protein: CASSLSVSNTGELFF. The CDR3 DNA is TGTGCCAGCAGCTTAAGCGTCTCGAACACCGGGGAGCTGTTTTTT.

The V call is TRBV5-5, the J call TRBJ1-5; TRBD1 matches 9 bases. V shed 4 bases, J shed 3 bases, and the junction held 14 bases outside the gene matches. CDR1 and CDR2 from the germline V gene are SGHKS and YYEKEE (reference sequence). The CDR3 covers 18 residues. CDR3 in amino acids: CASSLNIRDRADNQPQHF. DNA of the CDR3: TGTGCCAGCAGCCTAAATATCCGGGACAGGGCAGACAATCAGCCCCAGCATTTT.

This chain connects TRBV4-3 to TRBJ1-2, with a possible D match to TRBD1 (6 bases). Germline V lookup: CDR1 LGHNA, CDR2 YSLEER. The germline V and J ends were trimmed by 2 bases and 0 bases, with 13 bases remaining between them. The CDR3 is 16 amino acids. CDR3 sequence: CASSQYEDSPNYGYTF. The CDR3 DNA is TGCGCCAGCAGCCAATATGAGGACAGCCCTAACTATGGCTACACCTTC.

A few counts support this clonotype. The rearrangement links TRBV6-6 to TRBJ1-5; TRBD1 matches at 9 bases. The V and J ends lost 0 bases and 6 bases, in that order; junction bases with no gene match: 3. The CDR3 has 15 amino acids. Germline V gene sequence: CDR1 MNHNY, CDR2 SVGAGI (reference sequence). CDR3 sequence: CASSYSGTGIQPQHF. CDR3 nucleotides: TGTGCCAGCAGTTACTCCGGGACAGGGATTCAGCCCCAGCATTTT.

This clonotype was seen many times. The chain carries TRBV6-2 or TRBV6-3 and TRBJ1-4, with D unresolved. There are 15 residues in the CDR3. V lost 4 bases and J lost 4, with 13 bases in between. From germline, CDR1 is MNHEY and CDR2 SVGEGT. In nucleotides, the CDR3 is TGTGCCAGCAGTTCCGGGCAGACGCGTAATGAAAAACTGTTTTTT. This gives the protein CASSSGQTRNEKLFF.

This clonotype was seen at least ten times. The chain employs TRBV6-5 and TRBJ2-1; D is possibly TRBD1 or TRBD2 (5 bases each). V was shortened by 6 bases and J by 0 bases, with 15 bases between the two germline ends. This CDR3 region has 16 residues. CDR1 and CDR2 (germline): MNHEY, SVGAGI. The CDR3 region is CASSPAGTLSYNEQFF. The DNA of the CDR3 is TGTGCCAGCAGCCCAGCCGGGACCCTCTCCTACAATGAGCAGTTCTTC.

Remarks on this clonotype: This could be a read error, since a much larger clone is one nucleotide away. The chain uses TRBV28 and TRBJ2-7, with TRBD1 identical over 7 bases. Trimming took 6 bases from V and 7 from J; bases not matched to a gene: 12. CDR1 is MDHEN and CDR2 is SYDVKM in the germline V gene. This CDR3 is built from 14 residues. The CDR3 protein is CASRRGLSGNEQYF. The CDR3 DNA follows: TGTGCCAGCAGGAGGGGGCTAAGTGGGAATGAGCAGTACTTC.

Ten or more counts support this clonotype. This chain joins TRBV9 and TRBJ1-2; D unclear. The V gene's germline CDR1 is SGDLS and CDR2 YYNGEE. V dropped 4 bases and J dropped 4 bases, with 17 bases sitting between them. The length of the CDR3 is 15 residues. The CDR3 DNA is TGTGCCAGCAGCCCCTCGGTAGGGTCATTCTATGGCTACACCTTC. Translation: CASSPSVGSFYGYTF.

As concerns this clonotype: An end of the junction does not agree with germline; a read error may underlie this. The rearrangement uses TRBV24-1 and TRBJ2-1; D is undetermined. The CDR3 contains 15 residues. Germline values: CDR1 KGHDR, CDR2 SFDVKD. The CDR3 DNA follows: TGTGCCACCAGTGATATGGTGAGCTCCTACGATGAGCAGTTCTTC. This codes for CATSDMVSSYDEQFF.

Here the CDR3 reads CSAIRGPQETQYF. The CDR3 nucleotides read TGCAGTGCTATCAGGGGCCCACAAGAGACCCAGTACTTC. The genes are TRBV20-1 and TRBJ2-5, with D possibly being TRBD1 (6 bases). The germline gives CDR1 DFQATT, CDR2 SNEGSKA (reference sequence). The V end was cut by 4 bases, the J end by 2 bases, with 11 bases between. CDR3 length equals 13 residues.

The chain uses TRBV12-3 or TRBV12-4 and TRBJ2-1, with D possibly being TRBD2 (5 bases). Deletions cut 4 bases from V and 7 bases from J, with 11 bases between. The CDR3 totals 13 residues. The CDR3 nucleotides read TGTGCCAGCAGTTCCGGACTTGATAATGAGCAGTTCTTC. Translating gives CASSSGLDNEQFF.

V is TRBV12-3 or TRBV12-4 and J is TRBJ2-1, with 8 bases fitting TRBD2. The CDR3 consists of 15 residues. V lost 4 bases, J lost 5 bases, and 7 bases stayed unmatched. CDR3 residues: CASSSQRGLNNEQFF. CDR3 coding DNA: TGTGCCAGCAGTTCCCAGCGGGGGTTAAACAATGAGCAGTTCTTC.

This clonotype was counted a few times. The chain is built from TRBV10-3 and TRBJ2-7; D unresolved. Germline loops: CDR1 ENHRY, CDR2 SYGVKD. The CDR3 totals 12 residues. V dropped 4 bases and J dropped 3 bases, with 7 bases sitting between them. DNA for the CDR3: TGTGCCATCAGTGTTTCAGACTACGAGCAGTACTTC. As protein: CAISVSDYEQYF.

Note on this clonotype: This clone may be a read error of a much larger clone one base away. The chain joins TRBV27 to TRBJ1-5; no clear D gene. The CDR3 totals 16 residues. Trimming shortened V by 6 bases and J by 2 bases, and 17 bases separated the two germline ends. Germline CDR1 is MNHEY and CDR2 is SMNVEV (reference sequence). CDR3: CASSLDGRIGNQPQHF. The CDR3 region has the DNA TGTGCCAGCAGCCTAGACGGGAGGATAGGCAATCAGCCCCAGCATTTT.

Ten or more counts support this clonotype. The chain joins TRBV5-1 to TRBJ2-1, with D perhaps matching TRBD2 (5 bases). The V end was cut by 2 bases, the J end by 0 bases, with 15 bases between. This CDR3 region has 17 residues. CDR1 and CDR2 (germline): SGHRS, YFSETQ. CDR3 residues: CASSLQQVGSSYNEQFF. As DNA, the CDR3 is TGCGCCAGCAGCTTACAGCAGGTGGGGAGCTCCTACAATGAGCAGTTCTTC.

There are many counts of this clonotype. This sequence joins TRBV20-1 and TRBJ2-7, with D perhaps given as TRBD1 or TRBD2 (5 bases each). V was cut by 6 bases and J by 5 bases, with 14 bases left in between. Germline V gene sequence: CDR1 DFQATT, CDR2 SNEGSKA (reference sequence). The CDR3 sequence is 12 residues long. The DNA of the CDR3 is TGCAGTGCAACCGGGACGAGCCACGAGCAGTACTTC. Its translation: CSATGTSHEQYF.

Concerning this clonotype itself: A read error is possible here, since a much larger clone lies one base away. The chain recombines TRBV3-1 with TRBJ2-3; D is perhaps TRBD2 (6 bases). The CDR3 has 18 residues. Germline V gives CDR1 LGHDT, CDR2 YNNKEL (reference sequence). In DNA, the CDR3 is TGTGCCGGCAGCCGCCCACCCAAACGGGGGATATCGGCAGATACGCAGTATTTT. It yields the protein CAGSRPPKRGISADTQYF.

The chain employs TRBV4-1 and TRBJ1-2; weak D call: TRBD1 (5 bases). Looked up from germline, CDR1 is MGHRA and CDR2 is YSYEKL. CDR3 length: 14 residues. V was clipped by 2 bases and J by 4 bases, with 11 bases between them. This CDR3 is CASSQSLGVYGYTF. Written as DNA, the CDR3 is TGCGCCAGCAGCCAAAGTTTAGGGGTCTATGGCTACACCTTC.